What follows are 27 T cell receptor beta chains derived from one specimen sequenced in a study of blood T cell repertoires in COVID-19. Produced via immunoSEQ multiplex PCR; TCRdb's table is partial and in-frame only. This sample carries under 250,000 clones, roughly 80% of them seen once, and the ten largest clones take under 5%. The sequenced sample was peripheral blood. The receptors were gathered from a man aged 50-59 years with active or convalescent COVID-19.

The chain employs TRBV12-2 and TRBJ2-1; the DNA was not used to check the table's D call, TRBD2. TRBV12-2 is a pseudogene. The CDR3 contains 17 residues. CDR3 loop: CASRSVKGASGENEQFF. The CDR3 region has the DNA TGTGCAAGTCGCTCGGTTAAGGGGGCTAGCGGGGAGAATGAGCAGTTCTTC.

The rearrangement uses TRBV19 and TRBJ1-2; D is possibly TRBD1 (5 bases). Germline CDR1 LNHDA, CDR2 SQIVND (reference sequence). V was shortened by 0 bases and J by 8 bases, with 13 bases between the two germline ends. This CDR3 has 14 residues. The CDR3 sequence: CASSIEGGTKGYTF. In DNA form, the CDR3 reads TGTGCCAGTAGTATAGAGGGAGGGACCAAAGGCTACACCTTC.

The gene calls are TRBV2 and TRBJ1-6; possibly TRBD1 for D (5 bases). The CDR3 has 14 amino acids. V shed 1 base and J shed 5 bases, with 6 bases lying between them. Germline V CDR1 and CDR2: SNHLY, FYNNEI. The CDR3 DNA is TGTGCCAGCAGTGAAGTAGGGGATAATTCACCCCTCCACTTT. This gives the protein CASSEVGDNSPLHF.

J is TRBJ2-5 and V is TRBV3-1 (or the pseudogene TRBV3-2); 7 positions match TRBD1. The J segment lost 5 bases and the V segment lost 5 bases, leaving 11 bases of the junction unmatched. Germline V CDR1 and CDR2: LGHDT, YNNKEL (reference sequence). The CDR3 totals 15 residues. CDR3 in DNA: TGTGCCAGCAGCAAAAGGACAGGCGGCGGGGAGACCCAGTACTTC. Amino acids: CASSKRTGGGETQYF.

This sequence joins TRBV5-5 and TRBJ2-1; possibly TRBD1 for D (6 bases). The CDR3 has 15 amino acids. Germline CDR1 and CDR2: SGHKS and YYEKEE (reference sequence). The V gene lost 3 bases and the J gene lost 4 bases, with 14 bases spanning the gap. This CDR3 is CASSSRDMEYNEQFF. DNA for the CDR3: TGTGCCAGCAGCTCACGGGACATGGAGTACAATGAGCAGTTCTTC.

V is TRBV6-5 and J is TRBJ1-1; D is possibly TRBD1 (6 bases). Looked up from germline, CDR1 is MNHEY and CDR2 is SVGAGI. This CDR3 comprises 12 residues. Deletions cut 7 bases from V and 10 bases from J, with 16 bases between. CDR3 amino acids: CASTEVGRGAFF. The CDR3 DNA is TGTGCCAGCACCGAAGTCGGCAGGGGAGCTTTCTTT.

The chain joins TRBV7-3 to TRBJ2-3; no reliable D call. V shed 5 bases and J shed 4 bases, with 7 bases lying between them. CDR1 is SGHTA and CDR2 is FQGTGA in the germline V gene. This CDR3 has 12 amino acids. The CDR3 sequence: CASSVLADTQYF. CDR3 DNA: TGTGCCAGCAGCGTCCTAGCAGATACGCAGTATTTT. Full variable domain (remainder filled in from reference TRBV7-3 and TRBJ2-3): GAGVSQTPSNKVTEKGKYVELRCDPISGHTALYWYRQSLGQGPEFLIYFQGTGAADDSGLPNDRFFAVRPEGSVSTLKIQRTERGDSAVYLCASSVLADTQYFGPGTRLTVL.

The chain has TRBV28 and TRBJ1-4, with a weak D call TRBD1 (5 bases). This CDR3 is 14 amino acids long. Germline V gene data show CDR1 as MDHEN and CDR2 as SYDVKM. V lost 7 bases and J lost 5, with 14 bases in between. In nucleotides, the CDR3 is TGTGCCAGCACAGGGACCCGGGGGAATGAAAAACTGTTTTTT. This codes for CASTGTRGNEKLFF.

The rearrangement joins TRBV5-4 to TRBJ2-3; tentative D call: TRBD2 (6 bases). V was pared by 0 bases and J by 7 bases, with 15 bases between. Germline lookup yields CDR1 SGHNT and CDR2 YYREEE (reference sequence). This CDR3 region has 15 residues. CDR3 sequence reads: CASSLETLGGNTQYF. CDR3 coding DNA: TGTGCCAGCAGCTTGGAGACCCTGGGGGGAAATACGCAGTATTTT.

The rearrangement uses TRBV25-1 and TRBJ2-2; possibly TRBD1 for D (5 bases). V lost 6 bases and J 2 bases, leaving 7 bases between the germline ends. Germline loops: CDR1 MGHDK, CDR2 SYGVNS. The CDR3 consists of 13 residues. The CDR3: CASRQANTGELFF. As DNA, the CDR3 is TGTGCCAGCAGACAGGCTAACACCGGGGAGCTGTTTTTT. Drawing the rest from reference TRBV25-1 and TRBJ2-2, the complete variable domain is EADIYQTPRYLVIGTGKKITLECSQTMGHDKMYWYQQDPGMELHLIHYSYGVNSTEKGDLSSESTVSRIRTEHFPLTLESARPSHTSQYLCASRQANTGELFFGEGSRLTVL.

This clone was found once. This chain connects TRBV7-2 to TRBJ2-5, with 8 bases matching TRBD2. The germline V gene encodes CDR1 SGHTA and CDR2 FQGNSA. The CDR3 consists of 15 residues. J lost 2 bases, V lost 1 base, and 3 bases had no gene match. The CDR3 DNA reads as TGTGCCAGCAGCTTAGTTAGCGGGATTCAAGAGACCCAGTACTTC. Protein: CASSLVSGIQETQYF.

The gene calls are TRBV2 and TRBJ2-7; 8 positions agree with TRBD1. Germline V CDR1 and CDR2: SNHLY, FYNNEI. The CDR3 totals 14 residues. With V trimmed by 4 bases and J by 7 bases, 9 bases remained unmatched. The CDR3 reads CASSGDSTGVEQYF. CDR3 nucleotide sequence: TGTGCCAGCAGTGGGGACTCGACAGGGGTTGAGCAGTACTTC.

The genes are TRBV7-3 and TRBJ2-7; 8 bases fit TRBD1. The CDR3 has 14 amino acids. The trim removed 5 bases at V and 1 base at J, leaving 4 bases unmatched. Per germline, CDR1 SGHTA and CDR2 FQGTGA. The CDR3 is CASSAGQGSYEQYF. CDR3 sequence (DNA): TGTGCCAGCAGCGCCGGACAGGGTTCCTACGAGCAGTACTTC.

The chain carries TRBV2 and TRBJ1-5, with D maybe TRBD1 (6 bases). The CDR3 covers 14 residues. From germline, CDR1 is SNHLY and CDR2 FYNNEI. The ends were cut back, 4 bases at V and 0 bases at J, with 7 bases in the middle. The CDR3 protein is CASSVQGSNQPQHF. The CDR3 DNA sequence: TGTGCCAGCAGTGTACAGGGTAGCAATCAGCCCCAGCATTTT.

CDR3 region: CASSETGGTPYGYTF. The CDR3 bases are TGTGCCAGCAGCGAGACAGGGGGAACCCCCTATGGCTACACCTTC. The V gene is TRBV7-9, the J gene TRBJ1-2, with 9 bases lining up with TRBD1. The CDR3 runs 15 residues. CDR1 is SEHNR and CDR2 is FQNEAQ in the germline V gene (reference sequence). V lost 5 bases to trimming and J lost 4 bases; unmatched junction nucleotides: 8.

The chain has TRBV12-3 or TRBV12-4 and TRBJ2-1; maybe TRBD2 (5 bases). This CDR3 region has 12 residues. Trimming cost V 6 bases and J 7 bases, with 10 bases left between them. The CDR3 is CASSVQRNEQFF. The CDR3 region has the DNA TGTGCCAGCAGCGTACAGCGGAATGAGCAGTTCTTC.

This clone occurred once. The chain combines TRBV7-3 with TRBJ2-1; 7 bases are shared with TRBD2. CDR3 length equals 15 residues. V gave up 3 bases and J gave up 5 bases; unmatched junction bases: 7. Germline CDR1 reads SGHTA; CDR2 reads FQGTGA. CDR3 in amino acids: CASSLTRGGNNEQFF. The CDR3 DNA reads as TGTGCCAGCAGCTTGACGCGGGGAGGGAACAATGAGCAGTTCTTC.

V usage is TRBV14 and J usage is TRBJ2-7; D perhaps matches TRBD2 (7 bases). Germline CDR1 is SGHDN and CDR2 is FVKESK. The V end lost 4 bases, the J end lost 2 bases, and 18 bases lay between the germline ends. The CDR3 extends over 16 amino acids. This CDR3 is CASSPWGAGATYEQYF. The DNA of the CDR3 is TGTGCCAGCAGCCCATGGGGGGCGGGGGCCACCTACGAGCAGTACTTC.

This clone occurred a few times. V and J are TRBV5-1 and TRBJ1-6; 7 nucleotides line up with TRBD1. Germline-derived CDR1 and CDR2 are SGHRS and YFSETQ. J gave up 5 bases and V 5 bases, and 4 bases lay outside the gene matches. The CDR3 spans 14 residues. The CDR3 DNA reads TGCGCCAGCAGAGGTGGGACAGATAATTCACCCCTCCACTTT. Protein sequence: CASRGGTDNSPLHF.

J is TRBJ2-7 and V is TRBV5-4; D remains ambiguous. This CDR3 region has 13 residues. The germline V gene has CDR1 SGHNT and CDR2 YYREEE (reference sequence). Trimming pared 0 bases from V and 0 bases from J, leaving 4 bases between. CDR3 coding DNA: TGTGCCAGCAGCTTGGCGAGCTCCTACGAGCAGTACTTC. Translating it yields CASSLASSYEQYF.

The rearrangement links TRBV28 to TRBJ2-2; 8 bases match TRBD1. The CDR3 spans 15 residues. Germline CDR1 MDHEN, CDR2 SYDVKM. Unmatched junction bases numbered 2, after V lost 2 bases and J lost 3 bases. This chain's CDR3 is CASSLGQGDTGELFF. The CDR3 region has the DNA TGTGCCAGCAGTTTAGGACAGGGCGACACCGGGGAGCTGTTTTTT. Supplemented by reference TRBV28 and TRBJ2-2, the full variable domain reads DVKVTQSSRYLVKRTGEKVFLECVQDMDHENMFWYRQDPGLGLRLIYFSYDVKMKEKGDIPEGYSVSREKKERFSLILESASTNQTSMYLCASSLGQGDTGELFFGEGSRLTVL.

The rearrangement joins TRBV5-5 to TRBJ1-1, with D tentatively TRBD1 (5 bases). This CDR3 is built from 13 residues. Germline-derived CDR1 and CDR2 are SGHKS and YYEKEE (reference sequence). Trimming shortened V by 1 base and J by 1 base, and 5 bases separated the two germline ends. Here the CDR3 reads CASSLTGNTEAFF. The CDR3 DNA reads TGTGCCAGCAGCTTGACAGGGAACACTGAAGCTTTCTTT.

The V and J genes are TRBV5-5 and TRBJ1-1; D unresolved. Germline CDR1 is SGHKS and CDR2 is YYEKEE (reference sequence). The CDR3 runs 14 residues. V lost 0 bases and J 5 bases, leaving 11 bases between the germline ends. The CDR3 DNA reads TGTGCCAGCAGCTTGGGCGGGAGAGGGACTGAAGCTTTCTTT. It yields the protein CASSLGGRGTEAFF.

The CDR3 sequence is CASSEAHRGFHGYTF. The CDR3 coding sequence is TGTGCCAGCAGTGAAGCGCACAGGGGATTTCATGGCTACACCTTC. The chain couples TRBV6-1 to TRBJ1-2; TRBD1 aligns across 7 bases. The CDR3 runs to 15 residues. The junction had 7 bases not matched to a gene; V was cut back by 0 bases and J by 6 bases. From germline, CDR1 is MNHNS and CDR2 SASEGT.

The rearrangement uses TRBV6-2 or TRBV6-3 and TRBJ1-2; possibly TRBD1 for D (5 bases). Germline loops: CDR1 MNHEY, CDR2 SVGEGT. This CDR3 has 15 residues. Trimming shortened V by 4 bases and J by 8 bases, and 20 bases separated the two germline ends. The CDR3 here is CASSLPPGLPFGYTF. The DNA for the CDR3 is TGTGCCAGCAGTTTACCTCCGGGACTACCCTTCGGCTACACCTTC.

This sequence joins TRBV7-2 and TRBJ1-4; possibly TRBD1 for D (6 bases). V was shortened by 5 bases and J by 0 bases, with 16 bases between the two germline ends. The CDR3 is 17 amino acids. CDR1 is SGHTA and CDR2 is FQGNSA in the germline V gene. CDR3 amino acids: CASSPQGHLATNEKLFF. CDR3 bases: TGTGCCAGCAGCCCCCAGGGGCACTTGGCAACTAATGAAAAACTGTTTTTT.

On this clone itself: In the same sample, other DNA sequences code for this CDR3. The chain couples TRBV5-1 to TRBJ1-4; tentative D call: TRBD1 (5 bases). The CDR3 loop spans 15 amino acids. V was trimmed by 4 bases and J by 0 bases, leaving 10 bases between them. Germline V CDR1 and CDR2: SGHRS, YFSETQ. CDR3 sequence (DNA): TGCGCCAGCAGCCGCACAGGCGCAACTAATGAAAAACTGTTTTTT. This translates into CASSRTGATNEKLFF.